The T cell receptor beta chain described here comes from a study of CD8+CD57+ T cells in acquired aplastic anemia. Study overall: Yields of DNA that came from sorted CD4+ and CD8+ cells averaged about 3.5 ug. Researchers reported that healthy donors averaged about 10 million reads for CD4+ cells.

General study points: CD8+ Simpson's diversity did not differ significantly between patients and controls. The number of CD8+ CDR3 sequences shared by patients and controls was about 30.

For this clonotype: The antigen remains unidentified.

The CDR3 contains 14 residues. Germline values: CDR1 SGHKS, CDR2 YYEKEE (reference sequence). V lost 2 bases, J lost 3 bases, and 11 bases lay in between. The use of genomic DNA as template underpinned the TCR beta VDJ and CDR3 profiling. TCRdb re-analysed the reads in MiXCR, keeping a single row per CDR3 protein. Of approximately 200,000 distinct CDR3 sequences in the sample, approximately 52% were seen once. The sequence was collected from a human donor in good health, serving as a control. The chain carries TRBV5-5 and TRBJ1-2; the D gene is possibly TRBD1 (6 bases). The specimen was sorted CD4+, CD8+, or CD8+CD57+ T cells (not recorded which) from PBMCs. The CDR3 DNA reads TGTGCCAGCAGCTTCGGGGGGGCAGACTATGGCTACACCTTC. Translating gives CASSFGGADYGYTF. Full variable domain (outside the CDR3, taken from reference TRBV5-5 and TRBJ1-2): DAGVTQSPTHLIKTRGQQVTLRCSPISGHKSVSWYQQVLGQGPQFIFQYYEKEERGRGNFPDRFSARQFPNYSSELNVNALLLGDSALYLCASSFGGADYGYTFGSGTRLTVV.